Shown below are 13 T cell receptor beta chains from a single sample sequenced in a study. TCRdb analysed the 5' RACE reads with MiXCR anew, one entry per CDR3 protein. The top ten hold roughly 4% of the sample, which has approximately 31,000 distinct CDR3 sequences, under 30% seen once. The material sequenced was naive CD4+ T cells sorted from a lymph node. Subset of the sample: naive CD4+ T cells, CD4+CD45RA+CD25-. These receptor sequences come from a female donor with breast cancer.

By sample fraction, this clonotype is medium-sized. The chain has TRBV7-3 and TRBJ1-1; D ambiguous. V lost 3 bases to trimming and J lost 0 bases, with 5 bases between them. The CDR3 consists of 13 residues. Germline V gene lookup returns CDR1 SGHTA and CDR2 FQGTGA. The CDR3 DNA reads TGTGCCAGCAGCTTTGGGATGAACACTGAAGCTTTCTTT. Its translation is CASSFGMNTEAFF.

This clonotype counts as medium-sized. The gene calls are TRBV4-1 and TRBJ2-1; no firm D call. CDR1 and CDR2 from the germline V gene are MGHRA and YSYEKL. Trimming took off 4 bases at V and 9 bases at J, with 13 bases between the two ends. The CDR3 sequence is 13 residues long. This CDR3 reads CASSLSTWGEQFF. The CDR3 nucleotides read TGCGCCAGCAGCCTCTCCACATGGGGTGAGCAGTTCTTC.

The rearrangement joins TRBV12-3 or TRBV12-4 to TRBJ2-1, with D perhaps matching TRBD2 (5 bases). V lost 6 bases, J lost 5 bases, and 17 bases lay in between. The CDR3 spans 15 residues. Here the CDR3 DNA reads TGTGCCAGCAGGGATGTTGGCGGAGGACACAATGAGCAGTTCTTC. Translated, it gives CASRDVGGGHNEQFF.

The CDR3 nucleotides are TGTGCCTCTAGGGCTAGCGGGGAAGAGACCCAGTACTTC. It yields the protein CASRASGEETQYF. The gene calls are TRBV10-3 and TRBJ2-5; 9 bases are shared with TRBD2. Trimming took 11 bases from V and 3 from J; bases not matched to a gene: 7. Germline V gene sequence: CDR1 ENHRY, CDR2 SYGVKD. The CDR3 consists of 13 residues.

As regards this clonotype: Mismatch with germline at one junction end may stem from a read error. The rearrangement joins TRBV7-9 to TRBJ1-4, with a possible D match to TRBD1 (5 bases). CDR3 length: 17 residues. Germline CDR1 reads SEHNR; CDR2 reads FQNEAQ (reference sequence). Here the CDR3 reads CARSYPRQPATNEKLFF. The CDR3, as DNA: TGTGCCCGCAGCTATCCGCGACAGCCAGCAACTAATGAAAAACTGTTTTTT.

This clonotype was recorded a few times. This rearrangement joins TRBV6-2 or TRBV6-3 to TRBJ2-7; D is unresolved. V lost 8 bases, J lost 3 bases, and 11 bases lay in between. The CDR3 consists of 12 residues. Germline V gives CDR1 MNHEY, CDR2 SVGEGT. The CDR3 DNA reads as TGTGCCAGCGGGATGGGGTTCTACGAGCAGTACTTC. Its protein product is CASGMGFYEQYF.

Details on this clonotype: A single base separates this from a much larger clone, so it may be a read error. The chain carries TRBV20-1 and TRBJ2-5, with D possibly matching TRBD2 (6 bases). V lost 8 bases and J 1 base, leaving 20 bases between the germline ends. The V gene's germline CDR1 is DFQATT and CDR2 SNEGSKA (reference sequence). CDR3 length: 15 residues. The CDR3 protein is CSTTDRGTLQETQYF. For the CDR3, the DNA is TGCAGTACCACTGACCGTGGGACTCTCCAAGAGACCCAGTACTTC.

The gene calls are TRBV27 and TRBJ2-7; the D gene is possibly TRBD1 (6 bases). Germline V lookup: CDR1 MNHEY, CDR2 SMNVEV (reference sequence). This CDR3 is 13 amino acids long. V lost 5 bases and J 4 bases, leaving 12 bases between the germline ends. The CDR3 spells CASSPSDSYEQYF. CDR3 sequence (DNA): TGTGCCAGCAGTCCCTCGGACAGTTACGAGCAGTACTTC.

The chain joins TRBV5-4 to TRBJ1-1, with a possible D match to TRBD1 (6 bases). The CDR3 extends over 15 amino acids. Germline CDR1 and CDR2: SGHNT and YYREEE (reference sequence). V was pared by 3 bases and J by 1 base, with 13 bases between. CDR3 residues: CASSWTGTSNTEAFF. In DNA form, the CDR3 reads TGTGCCAGCAGCTGGACCGGGACATCGAACACTGAAGCTTTCTTT.

A few counts support this clonotype. The chain has TRBV2 and TRBJ2-1, with TRBD2 identical over 16 bases. CDR1 SNHLY and CDR2 FYNNEI come from the germline V gene. The CDR3 has 19 residues. The V gene end was trimmed by 7 bases and the J gene end by 0 bases; junction bases not matched to a gene: 9. The CDR3 DNA reads TGTGCCAGCACGGCGGGACTAGCGGGAGGGCTTAGCTCCTACAATGAGCAGTTCTTC. Encoded protein: CASTAGLAGGLSSYNEQFF.

This clonotype occurred a few times. The V call is TRBV27, the J call TRBJ2-1; possible D gene TRBD1, 6 bases. The V end was cut by 7 bases, the J end by 7 bases, with 17 bases between. The CDR3 is made up of 14 amino acids. Germline V lookup: CDR1 MNHEY, CDR2 SMNVEV (reference sequence). The CDR3 spells CASTLMTGGNEQFF. The DNA of the CDR3 is TGTGCCAGCACCCTGATGACAGGTGGGAATGAGCAGTTCTTC.

This clonotype was detected a few times. The chain uses TRBV7-2 and TRBJ2-7; the match to TRBD2 covers 7 bases. CDR1 SGHTA and CDR2 FQGNSA come from the germline V gene. CDR3 length: 15 residues. After removal of 5 bases from V and 3 bases from J, the junction contained 10 bases not matched to a gene. The CDR3 spells CASSPSGTSYYEQYF. The CDR3 DNA follows: TGTGCCAGCAGCCCCAGCGGGACTTCTTACTACGAGCAGTACTTC.

Concerning this clonotype: The conserved final phenylalanine or tryptophan is absent from the CDR3, which likely points to a read error. This rearrangement joins TRBV28 to TRBJ2-2, with D possibly being TRBD1 or TRBD2 (5 bases each). This CDR3 has 12 residues. Trimming took off 8 bases at V and 7 bases at J, with 11 bases between the two ends. Germline-derived CDR1 and CDR2 are MDHEN and SYDVKM. The CDR3 is CASRRGVGELFC. The CDR3 DNA reads TGTGCCAGCCGAAGAGGGGTCGGGGAGCTGTTTTGT.